The following is a T cell receptor (beta chain) sequence with its context. Its binding antigen is unknown. No per-base quality is available; no much larger clone lies one base away. The sample originates from a study of shared clonotypes between healthy human individuals (dated by TCRdb to 2020 to 2021). Broadly, across the study: The cohort comprised a couple of women and a few men aged 18 to 49 years. Libraries were prepared and TCR repertoires were sequenced by different laboratories using diverse techniques, in order to increase sequencing depth and limit assay-specific biases. Per donor, three plates each were used for CD4 naive and CD4 memory, two for CD8 naive, and one for CD8 memory. To estimate repertoire size and how much clonotype sharing occurs between individuals, the study deeply sequenced the blood TCR repertoires of several healthy adults. Each donor's leukapheresis produced roughly between roughly 0.9 and 8.9 billion PBMCs.

CD8 naive samples were CD45RO-negative cells positively selected for CCR7, giving a CD45RA+CCR7+ population that excluded TemRA cells. Donors were healthy HIV-negative adults with no recently reported acute infections or vaccinations. Every donor was a Caucasian adult residing in Nashville, Tennessee, USA. Blood was collected by leukapheresis, and PBMCs were isolated by Ficoll-Histopaque density gradient centrifugation and then cryopreserved in liquid nitrogen vapor phase. Purity and quantity of every magnetically sorted T cell population were checked by analytical flow cytometry. Genomic DNA was isolated from each sorted fraction and quantified by UV absorbance on a Nanodrop 2000c. Trimming at the junction amounts to 6 bases on V and 3 bases on J, and the germline ends lie 10 bases apart. The CDR3 goes from the cysteine to the phenylalanine over 13 residues. The CDR3 DNA has 39 bases and is translated from base 1. CDR1 and CDR2, per the germline V gene, are SGHDN and FVKESK.

Points the paper makes about the study in general: Sharing across a few donors was observed for about 4.8% of naive CD4, 3% to 3.5% of naive CD8, about 2.3% of memory CD4, and roughly 0.4% of memory CD8 clonotypes. The small number of donors limited the genetic and exposure-history diversity represented. Higher generation probabilities were observed for clonotypes shared by all four sorted-subset donors than for non-shared clonotypes. Even with the large sequencing depth, rarefaction of the sorted-subset datasets indicated that sequencing was incomplete. Pairwise subsampling indicated that sequencing depth was expected to affect the degree of clonotype sharing among donors. Sampling was limited to blood, and TCR repertoires in tissue likely differ from TCR repertoires in blood. Estimated clonotype richness was generally larger for naive than for memory subsets.

Using the deep immunoSEQ assay, multiplex PCR amplified TCR CDR3 regions from genomic DNA. Extracted genomic DNA from each cell subset was spread evenly across all wells of several immunoSEQ 96-well plates, with each plate serving as a replicate. Each replicate PCR for sorted subsets received 200 ng genomic DNA, equal to 30,000 or so T cell genomes. The purified libraries were quantified using a Qubit 3.0 fluorometer, sized with a Bioanalyzer 2100, and then quantified again using the KAPA Library Quantification kit. Every immunoSEQ 96-well plate was sequenced on a dedicated single-read 150-cycle Illumina NextSeq 550 flow cell. The published analysis was carried out like this. The immunoSEQ output contained only junctional sequences without quality scores, so filtering could not match that applied to full-length reads. To assign V/J genes and CDR3, sequences were annotated against IMGT germline references using PyIR, a Python wrapper for IgBLAST v1.9. Reads with weak V/J assignments (E-value above 1e-6), missing CDR3, stop codons, out-of-frame junctions, or ambiguous translated residues were removed. V3J clonotypes were defined as sequences sharing an identical inferred V gene, J gene, and CDR3 amino acid sequence. To compute the percentage overlap between repertoires, the number of shared unique clonotypes was divided by the size of the smaller repertoire. Three approaches were used to assess repertoire richness: RTK rarefaction, the Chao1 estimator, and Recon v2.1 estimates of unobserved clonotypes. Generation probabilities for all TCRbeta clonotypes obtained by the gDNA method from a handful of donors were computed using OLGA. The table comes from immuneACCESS by way of TCRdb, which keeps in-frame sequences with V and J called. Part of the clones is missing from these tables; in studies checked, under half for an unresolved V gene and the rest for unknown reasons. That table furnishes V, J and clone size, whereas the DNA furnished D and trimming. In all, the sample holds millions of clones, and 90% to 95% of those were seen once. Roughly 1.7% of the sample is taken by the ten largest.

Here the chain combines TRBV14 and TRBJ2-3; no D gene call is confident. Sequenced material: naive CD8+ T cells from PBMCs. What the cell subset or site label conveys for this sample: CD45RA+CCR7+. The clonotype comes from a man between 18 and 35 years old in good health. Some clones in this sample may be carry-over from other donors' samples. This receptor has the CDR3 CASSLVVTDTQYF. The sequenced DNA: TGTGCCAGCAGTCTAGTCGTGACAGATACGCAGTATTTT.